These 2 T cell receptor beta chains came from one sample sequenced in a study of naive and memory T cell subsets. An equimolar mix of two oligonucleotides served as the beta constant-region primer for TRBC1 and TRBC2. TCRdb reprocessed the UMI-ligation and nested PCR reads with MiXCR, giving one entry per CDR3 protein. The sample consists of about 21,000 distinct CDR3 sequences, approximately 9.9% of them appearing once. Input material: central memory CD8+ T cells from blood. The receptors originated from a human donor in good health.

V gene TRBV28 combines with J gene TRBJ2-7; 7 bases are shared with TRBD1. The CDR3 is made up of 18 amino acids. Germline-derived CDR1 and CDR2 are MDHEN and SYDVKM. V gave up 3 bases and J gave up 3 bases; unmatched junction bases: 17. CDR3 residues: CASSFYPDSDQGDYEQYF. The CDR3 region has the DNA TGTGCCAGCAGTTTCTATCCGGACAGCGACCAGGGGGACTACGAGCAGTACTTC.

This clonotype appeared a few times. The genes are TRBV5-1 and TRBJ2-3; 7 bases are shared with TRBD2. There are 15 residues in the CDR3. The V gene's germline CDR1 is SGHRS and CDR2 YFSETQ. Trimming removed 4 bases from V and 0 bases from J; junction bases left unmatched: 5. In DNA form, the CDR3 reads TGCGCCAGCAGCGGGAGGGTGAAGAGCACAGATACGCAGTATTTT. Its protein product is CASSGRVKSTDTQYF.